The table lists the clone carrying this T cell receptor beta chain with a few counts. With 0 bases removed from V and 1 base from J, the gap between germline ends came to 6 bases. CDR3 length: 14 amino acids. Germline V lookup: CDR1 MGHRA, CDR2 YSYEKL. This entry belongs to a study of T cells in Graves' hyperthyroidism and ophthalmopathy. TCR beta CDR3 region amplification was performed from RNA transcripts. First-round RT-PCR of the TCR CDR3 relied on the HTBI primer set. TCRdb recomputed calls from the multiplex PCR reads with MiXCR, one row per CDR3 protein. The sample carries about 210,000 distinct CDR3 sequences, approximately 17% recorded once.

The sequence derives from a middle-aged man with Graves' hyperthyroidism. This sequence joins TRBV4-1 and TRBJ1-1, with D perhaps matching TRBD1 (5 bases). The specimen was blood. The CDR3 nucleotides read TGCGCCAGCAGCCAAGATCAGGGGAACACTGAAGCTTTCTTT. Encoded protein: CASSQDQGNTEAFF.